These T cell receptor beta chains were read from a single sample in a study of shared clonotypes between healthy human individuals. Clones were sequenced by immunoSEQ multiplex PCR, and TCRdb holds only the in-frame ones, with some missing. Of 450,000 or so clones in the sample, roughly 80% were seen once. Sequenced sample: PBMCs. These receptors all stem from a woman aged 40 to 50 in good health. Some clones in this sample may be carry-over from other donors' samples. The CDR3 runs from the conserved cysteine through the conserved F or W. A D gene is named only where the DNA matches it firmly. Size is stated for part of the rows, as once, few or many counts, or as a class when the clone is expanded.

clone_size j_call v_call d_call cdr3_nt cdr3_aa
- TRBJ2-7 TRBV28 - TGTGCCAGTTTTCGAGGTCCCTACGAGCAGTACTTC CASFRGPYEQYF
- TRBJ2-1 TRBV6-4 TRBD2 TGTGCCAGCACCCCGGGACTAGCGGCCAATGAGCAGTTCTTC CASTPGLAANEQFF
few TRBJ2-3 TRBV15 - TGTGCCACCAAAGCTGTTCGACGCACAGATACGCAGTATTTT CATKAVRRTDTQYF
- TRBJ2-3 TRBV2 - TGTGCCAGCAGTGAAGGGGGGGATACGCAGTATTTT CASSEGGDTQYF
- TRBJ2-5 TRBV5-8 - TGTGCCAGCAGCTTAGTAGCTCCGGAGACCCAGTACTTC CASSLVAPETQYF
- TRBJ2-1 TRBV9 - TGTGCCAGCAGCCCGCGACTAGTCTACAATGAGCAGTTCTTC CASSPRLVYNEQFF
- TRBJ2-4 TRBV20-1 - TGCAGTGGCAGTGAAAAAAACATTCAGTACTTC CSGSEKNIQYF
once TRBJ1-2 TRBV2 - TGTGCCAGCAGGTCGGACGCCCGTCTGAATGGCTACACCTTC CASRSDARLNGYTF
few TRBJ2-3 TRBV5-5 TRBD2 TGTGCCAGCAGCGCCCGTCTAGCGGGAGGAGGAGATACGCAGTATTTT CASSARLAGGGDTQYF
- TRBJ2-7 TRBV6-1 TRBD1 TGTGCCAGCAGTGAAGGGACAGGGGGCTACGAGCAGTACTTC CASSEGTGGYEQYF
- TRBJ2-7 TRBV19 - TGTGCCAGTAGTTACCGGGACAACTACGAGCAGTACTTC CASSYRDNYEQYF
- TRBJ1-4 TRBV11-2 TRBD1 TGTGCCAGCAGCTTAGGTACAGGGGGAAAACTGTTTTTT CASSLGTGGKLFF
- TRBJ2-1 TRBV6-5 TRBD2 TGTGCCAGCAGTTACAGTAGCGGGGGCTACAATGAGCAGTTCTTC CASSYSSGGYNEQFF
- TRBJ2-5 TRBV21-1 - TGTGCCAGCAGCATCTACAGGGTTTGGGCTGAGCAGTACTTC CASSIYRVWAEQYF
- TRBJ1-2 TRBV5-1 - TGCGCCAGCAGCGCTACCACAGGGCCAGAAGGAGGCTACACCTTC CASSATTGPEGGYTF
- TRBJ2-3 TRBV29-1 - TGCAGCGTTGAAGACGGAGGGAGCAGTGATACGCAGTATTTT CSVEDGGSSDTQYF
- TRBJ2-3 TRBV7-2 - TGTGCCAGCAGCTTAGGGTCGGGAGCCGATACGCAGTATTTT CASSLGSGADTQYF
- TRBJ2-7 TRBV5-1 TRBD1 TGCGCCAGCAGCTCCGGACAGGTTTTTCCCTACGAGCAGTACTTC CASSSGQVFPYEQYF
- TRBJ2-2 TRBV18 - TGTGCCAGCTCACCTGGGCGTTCAAACACCGGGGAGCTGTTTTTT CASSPGRSNTGELFF
- TRBJ2-1 TRBV2 - TGTGCCAGCACTCAGGCGTACAATGAGCAGTTCTTC CASTQAYNEQFF